The subject of this entry is one T cell receptor (beta chain). Its antigen is currently not known. It has no much larger one-base neighbor in the sample; base qualities were not kept. The method was the immunoSEQ multiplex PCR assay. For most patients, genomic DNA was isolated with the Qiagen DNeasy Blood and Tissue Kit and sent frozen to Adaptive Biotechnologies for TCR sequencing. For most patients, high-throughput TCR-beta CDR3 sequencing of genomic DNA was performed by Adaptive Biotechnologies. The source study handled its data this way. Adaptive's ImmunoSEQ software supplied the TCR sequencing data for 15 to 20 patients, while MiXCR and VDJtools were used to process three other patients. To correct CD4 versus CD8 sorting errors, any sequence found in both subsets at a frequency ratio below 5:1 was removed. CDR3 nucleotide sequences shared between donor and recipient were removed because the origin of such sequences could not be assigned. To be classed as alloreactive, a clone needed at least 2-fold expansion over unstimulated cells and a minimum CFSE-low frequency of 0.002% (template counts) or 0.001% (read counts). A clone was considered mappable if detected in the sequenced pre-transplant spleen, lymph node, or MLR CFSE-low populations of the donor or recipient. The cumulative frequency of alloreactive clones was calculated as a percentage of all sequences, weighted by copy number. TCRdb limited this immuneACCESS table to in-frame rearrangements with V and J called. A share of clones is missing; checked studies link under half to unresolved V genes, and the rest is unexplained. The DNA was the basis for D and trimming; V, J and clone size are from that table. The sample has 120,000 or so clones on record, roughly 95% of them singletons. The top ten clones comprise about 0.51% of the sample.

This specimen belongs to a study of graft-versus-host responses after intestinal transplantation (dated by TCRdb to the early 2020s). For the wider study: The transplants that recipients got were multivisceral, liver-intestinal, or isolated intestinal. Every recipient was given anti-thymocyte globulin induction, followed by approximately three years of maintenance tacrolimus and steroids. After intestinal transplantation, graft-versus-host and host-versus-graft alloreactive T cell clones were followed in the graft, circulation and bone marrow using bulk TCR-beta CDR3 sequencing. Alloreactive clones were identified by sequencing pre-transplant mixed lymphocyte reaction products and comparing these products with unstimulated pre-transplant donor and recipient T cells. A cohort of 24 intestinal transplant recipients, including one retransplant, was enrolled, and a few patients lacking pretransplant specimens were excluded. A peak of at least 4% donor T cells among recipient peripheral blood mononuclear cells was the definition used for donor T cell macrochimerism. Instead of going to the commercial service, samples from a few later patients were sequenced in-house on an Illumina MiSeq and processed with MiXCR.

The sample's time point label, decoded: cells obtained before transplantation from donor or recipient. CD3+CD4+ and CD3+CD8+ populations were FACS-sorted from unstimulated pre-transplant donor and recipient cells taken from spleen or lymph nodes. The CDR3 measures 16 amino acids from cysteine to phenylalanine. Solely the CDR3 DNA is kept, with 48 bases framed from the first base. CDR1 and CDR2 were assigned from the germline V gene (reference sequence) as LNHNV and YYDKDF. Trimming takes 2 bases off V and 7 bases off J; junction bases not matched to a gene: 10. Paper-wide results and their limitations: The conclusions were limited by the relatively low number and heterogeneity of the intestinal transplant patients. Patients with donor T cell macrochimerism had high GvH to HvG T cell clonal ratios in their allografts. GvH clones were detected in recipient bone marrow, and some appeared earlier in ileal mucosa or blood, consistent with an intestinal mucosal origin. Early after transplant, peak levels of circulating GvH clones were associated with declines in HvG clones.

The chain links TRBV15 with TRBJ2-1; the central 8 bases match TRBD2. This TCR derives from a human donor who received an intestinal transplant. Sequencing was performed on unstimulated CD8+ T cells sorted from spleen or lymph node cells, taken before intestinal transplant. The DNA reads as follows: TGTGCCACCAGCAGACCAGGGGTAGCGGGAATAAATGAGCAGTTCTTC. It specifies CATSRPGVAGINEQFF.